Following are 2 T cell receptor beta chains from one sample sequenced in a study of blood T cell repertoires in COVID-19. TCRdb's copy holds only in-frame clones and misses some; the assay was immunoSEQ multiplex PCR. The sample records approximately 200,000 clones, 70% to 85% being singletons. The sequenced material came from peripheral blood. The receptor source for this set is a woman in her twenties or thirties with acute or convalescent COVID-19.

In its sample, this clone was seen once. The CDR3 DNA sequence: TGTGCCATCAAGGCGGGAGCGGCGAACACAGATACGCAGTATTTT. It translates to CAIKAGAANTDTQYF. The chain links TRBV10-3 to TRBJ2-3, with 7 bases that match TRBD2. Germline CDR1 ENHRY, CDR2 SYGVKD. CDR3 length equals 15 residues. V dropped 7 bases and J dropped 2; count of bases not matched to a gene: 9.

This sequence joins TRBV7-6 and TRBJ2-2; 7 bases line up with TRBD2. The V segment lost 2 bases and the J segment 3 bases; nucleotides outside the gene matches: 12. The CDR3 is 18 amino acids. Germline CDR1 reads SGHVS; CDR2 reads FNYEAQ. The CDR3 loop reads CASSLTGLGGMDTGELFF. CDR3 bases: TGTGCCAGCAGCTTAACTGGTTTGGGAGGGATGGACACCGGGGAGCTGTTTTTT.